These 5 T cell receptor beta chains were sequenced from one sample in a study of shared clonotypes between healthy human individuals. Assay: immunoSEQ multiplex PCR; the TCRdb copy retains only in-frame clones and omits some. The data show 2 million to 3 million clones, 93% seen once. Sequencing was performed on naive CD4+ T cells from PBMCs. Sample subset: CD45RA+ positively selected. The receptors come from a man aged 18-30 years in good health. Some clones in this sample may be carry-over from other donors' samples.

The chain employs TRBV15 and TRBJ2-3; possible D gene TRBD2, 6 bases. Germline CDR1 LNHNV, CDR2 YYDKDF (reference sequence). The CDR3 contains 14 residues. Trimming removed 4 bases at V and 5 bases at J, with 13 bases between. The CDR3 region has the DNA TGTGCCACCAGCATCCTATCGGGGGAAGATACGCAGTATTTT. Translating gives CATSILSGEDTQYF.

The chain carries TRBV14 and TRBJ2-7; D remains ambiguous. Germline CDR1 reads SGHDN; CDR2 reads FVKESK. The CDR3 is made up of 14 amino acids. V was shortened by 5 bases and J by 3 bases, with 14 bases between the two germline ends. CDR3 in amino acids: CASSISTPNYEQYF. In DNA, the CDR3 is TGTGCCAGCAGCATCTCGACACCGAACTACGAGCAGTACTTC.

The chain couples TRBV14 to TRBJ1-1; weak D call: TRBD1 (5 bases). This CDR3 region has 16 residues. V was pared by 2 bases and J by 0 bases, with 13 bases between. Germline V CDR1 and CDR2: SGHDN, FVKESK. CDR3 in amino acids: CASSQRTSRMNTEAFF. CDR3 DNA sequence: TGTGCCAGCAGCCAAAGGACAAGTCGGATGAACACTGAAGCTTTCTTT.

The chain employs TRBV2 and TRBJ2-7; the D is unclear. The CDR3 contains 13 residues. V dropped 8 bases and J dropped 2 bases, with 13 bases sitting between them. Germline V CDR1 and CDR2: SNHLY, FYNNEI. CDR3 sequence reads: CASLLSGTYEQYF. The CDR3 DNA reads TGTGCCAGCCTCTTGAGTGGGACCTACGAGCAGTACTTC.

The table lists this clone with a few counts. The genes are TRBV9 and TRBJ1-2; D is unresolved. The germline V gene encodes CDR1 SGDLS and CDR2 YYNGEE. Trimming took 3 bases from V and 8 from J, leaving 11 bases between them. This CDR3 spans 12 amino acids. Written as DNA, the CDR3 is TGTGCCAGCAGCGAGGCTCGGGCGGGCTACACCTTC. Its translation is CASSEARAGYTF.